The rows below give T cell receptor beta chains drawn from one sample of a study of beta chain features in type 1 diabetes. The method was immunoSEQ multiplex PCR; TCRdb's version includes in-frame clones alone and lacks a portion of them. Of approximately 380,000 clones in the sample, over 12% were seen once. The sequencing input was naive CD4+ T cells from blood. These receptor sequences come from a woman aged 18-30 years in good health. Both conserved end residues are part of each CDR3. A D gene is named only where the DNA matches it firmly. Only part of the rows carry a size: once, few, many, or a class if the clone is expanded.

>13|once|NA|TRBJ1-1|TRBV7-3
CASSLQGGTEAFF
TGTGCCAGCAGCTTACAAGGGGGCACTGAAGCTTTCTTT
>15|NA|NA|TRBJ2-7|TRBV6-5
CASSYSTGFSYEQYF
TGTGCCAGCAGTTACTCGACGGGGTTCTCCTACGAGCAGTACTTC
>13|NA|TRBD1|TRBJ1-1|TRBV30
CAWRGQSNTEAFF
TGTGCCTGGAGGGGACAGTCGAACACTGAAGCTTTCTTT
>14|NA|NA|TRBJ2-1|TRBV5-1
CASSLEQAYNEQFF
TGCGCCAGCAGCTTGGAACAGGCCTACAATGAGCAGTTCTTC
>14|NA|TRBD1|TRBJ1-4|TRBV7-2
CASSPQGAREKLFF
TGTGCCAGCAGCCCACAGGGGGCGCGGGAAAAACTGTTTTTT
>20|NA|TRBD2|TRBJ2-1|TRBV5-1
CASSLAIATSGTSSYNEQFF
TGCGCCAGCAGCTTGGCCATCGCCACTAGCGGGACGAGCTCCTACAATGAGCAGTTCTTC
>13|NA|NA|TRBJ1-2|TRBV18
CASSPLSEEGYTF
TGTGCCAGCTCACCACTATCCGAAGAGGGCTACACCTTC
>15|NA|TRBD1|TRBJ2-7|TRBV5-4
CASSLGMDRGYEQYF
TGTGCCAGCAGCCTGGGGATGGACAGGGGCTACGAGCAGTACTTC
>13|few|NA|TRBJ1-2|TRBV30
CAWTIGAGYGYTF
TGTGCCTGGACGATAGGGGCAGGCTATGGCTACACCTTC
>15|NA|TRBD2|TRBJ2-1|TRBV9
CASSVGRETYNEQFF
TGTGCCAGCAGCGTAGGGCGGGAGACTTACAATGAGCAGTTCTTC